The present TCR beta chain was sequenced within a study of cytomegalovirus exposure and HLA in healthy donors. The CDR3 contains 13 residues. In germline, CDR1 is MDHEN, CDR2 SYDVKM. V gave up 8 bases and J gave up 5 bases, with 15 bases separating them. Sequenced by immunoSEQ multiplex PCR; TCRdb stores in-frame clones only, minus some. The repertoire has roughly 62,000 clones, roughly 94% of them found once; the top ten carry under 3%. This clonotype was obtained from a man aged 18-30 years in good health and CMV-seronegative. The rearrangement links TRBV28 to TRBJ2-5, with D perhaps TRBD2 (6 bases). Sequencing was carried out using PBMCs. CDR3 sequence reads: CASSRRVGETQYF. The CDR3 DNA reads TGTGCCAGCTCCCGGAGGGTCGGGGAGACCCAGTACTTC.